The 26 T cell receptor beta chains given below trace back to one sample, sequenced in a study of T cells after yellow fever vaccination. MiXCR was run by TCRdb on the 5' RACE reads, yielding one entry per CDR3 protein. This repertoire shows 70,000 to 80,000 distinct CDR3 sequences, around 7% found once; its top ten account for approximately 28%. The material was CD8+ T cells sorted from PBMCs, obtained around 10 days after the first yellow fever vaccination. These receptors were collected from a man aged 18 to 30 who received the YFV17D yellow fever vaccine.

The V call is TRBV10-3, the J call TRBJ2-1; D remains unclear. With 10 bases removed from V and 3 bases from J, the gap between germline ends came to 10 bases. The germline V gene has CDR1 ENHRY and CDR2 SYGVKD. The CDR3 has 12 residues. CDR3 protein: CASLDNYNEQFF. The CDR3 coding sequence is TGTGCCAGCCTAGACAACTACAATGAGCAGTTCTTC.

About this clonotype itself: A much larger clone lies a single base off, so this may be a read error. The chain is built from TRBV13 and TRBJ2-7; TRBD1 might be the D (6 bases). Trimming left V 5 bases short and J 2 bases short, with 16 bases between. Germline V gives CDR1 PRHDT, CDR2 FYEKMQ (reference sequence). The CDR3 loop spans 15 amino acids. The chain's CDR3 is CASSTGTRSTYEQYF. CDR3 bases: TGTGCCAGCAGCACCGGGACACGGAGTACCTACGAGCAGTACTTC.

The table lists this clonotype with many counts. This chain uses TRBV12-3 or TRBV12-4 with TRBJ2-4; D unclear. The CDR3 covers 13 residues. Trimming removed 5 bases at V and 7 bases at J, with 12 bases between. DNA of the CDR3: TGTGCCAGCAGTACCCTGGGCCCGAACATTCAGTACTTC. This sequence encodes CASSTLGPNIQYF.

This clonotype appeared a few times. The rearrangement joins TRBV7-9 to TRBJ1-2; 8 bases are a match to TRBD1. Germline V CDR1 and CDR2: SEHNR, FQNEAQ (reference sequence). Unmatched junction bases numbered 5, after V lost 5 bases and J lost 6 bases. The CDR3 spans 13 residues. CDR3 in amino acids: CASSAGQGDGYTF. The CDR3 bases are TGTGCCAGCAGCGCAGGACAGGGCGATGGCTACACCTTC.

This clonotype was observed at least ten times. V and J are TRBV7-2 and TRBJ1-5, with TRBD1 identical over 8 bases. The V gene end was trimmed by 1 base and the J gene end by 2 bases; junction bases not matched to a gene: 1. Germline assignment: CDR1 SGHTA and CDR2 FQGNSA. There are 15 residues in the CDR3. The CDR3 DNA reads as TGTGCCAGCAGCTTAGGACAGGGGCGCAATCAGCCCCAGCATTTT. The encoded protein is CASSLGQGRNQPQHF.

About this clonotype: An end of the junction does not agree with germline; a read error may underlie this. The chain joins TRBV5-1 to TRBJ2-2, with D perhaps TRBD1 or TRBD2 (5 bases each). Germline-derived CDR1 and CDR2 are SGHRS and YFSETQ. The CDR3 totals 17 residues. The CDR3 nucleotides are TGCGCCAGCCGCTTGTTCGGGACGCCGCAGAACACCGGGGAGCTGTTTTTT. This sequence encodes CASRLFGTPQNTGELFF.

This clonotype has ten or more counts. The rearrangement links TRBV6-5 to TRBJ1-6; TRBD1 matches 7 bases. The CDR3 is 14 residues long. Germline V gene sequence: CDR1 MNHEY, CDR2 SVGAGI. V was pared by 7 bases and J by 9 bases, with 9 bases of the junction left unmatched. CDR3 DNA: TGTGCCAGCACCAGTGGGAGGGGGCTTTCACCCCTCCACTTT. Translating gives CASTSGRGLSPLHF.

This clonotype occurred many times. The rearrangement links TRBV15 to TRBJ2-1; 8 bases map to TRBD2. There are 16 residues in the CDR3. The junction had 13 bases not matched to a gene; V was cut back by 5 bases and J by 7 bases. Per germline, CDR1 LNHNV and CDR2 YYDKDF (reference sequence). CDR3 sequence: CATSARSRGVANEQFF. As DNA, the CDR3 is TGTGCCACCAGCGCCCGGTCGCGGGGGGTCGCGAATGAGCAGTTCTTC.

The chain employs TRBV6-1 and TRBJ2-7, with D possibly TRBD1 on 7 matching bases. CDR3 size: 14 residues. V was clipped by 6 bases and J by 1 base, with 13 bases between them. Germline-derived CDR1 and CDR2 are MNHNS and SASEGT. CDR3 sequence: CASSPTGRSYEQYF. As DNA, the CDR3 is TGTGCCAGCAGCCCGACAGGGAGGTCCTACGAGCAGTACTTC.

This clonotype has a count of ten or more. The chain has TRBV5-1 and TRBJ2-3; no reliable D call. V lost 2 bases, J lost 1 base, and 8 bases lay in between. The length of the CDR3 is 14 residues. Germline CDR1 is SGHRS and CDR2 is YFSETQ. CDR3 DNA: TGCGCCAGCAGCTTTGGCCCCCGCACAGATACGCAGTATTTT. Amino acids: CASSFGPRTDTQYF.

The table lists this clonotype with many counts. V is TRBV21-1 and J is TRBJ2-7; the D segment call TRBD1 is taken from the table without a DNA check. TRBV21-1 is a listed pseudogene. This CDR3 is built from 17 residues. The chain's CDR3 is CASSTHPWATVVNEQYV. In DNA, the CDR3 is TGTGCCAGCAGCACACACCCATGGGCGACAGTGGTCAACGAGCAGTACGTC.

This clonotype was seen a few times. The gene calls are TRBV12-3 or TRBV12-4 and TRBJ1-2, with TRBD1 identical over 9 bases. This CDR3 is built from 18 residues. The J segment lost 4 bases and the V segment lost 5 bases, leaving 17 bases of the junction unmatched. CDR3 amino acids: CASSKLGTGNLPGYGYTF. The CDR3 bases are TGTGCCAGCAGTAAGCTCGGGACAGGGAATCTTCCCGGCTATGGCTACACCTTC.

This chain uses TRBV20-1 with TRBJ1-1; D may be TRBD1 (6 bases). Trimming removed 5 bases from V and 13 bases from J, with 17 bases in between. This CDR3 comprises 11 residues. Germline V gives CDR1 DFQATT, CDR2 SNEGSKA (reference sequence). For the CDR3, the DNA is TGCAGTGCTCTCTGGGCAGGGGATATTTTCTTT. This gives the protein CSALWAGDIFF.

Many counts were recorded for this clonotype. The CDR3 nucleotides read TGCAGCGTTGATACAAACCAAGAGACCCAGTACTTC. Translated, it gives CSVDTNQETQYF. J is TRBJ2-5 and V is TRBV29-1; D is unresolved. The CDR3 length is 12 residues. Germline V gene lookup returns CDR1 SQVTM and CDR2 ANQGSEA. V was trimmed by 3 bases and J by 0 bases, leaving 5 bases between them.

This sequence joins TRBV2 and TRBJ1-5, with 8 bases identical to TRBD1. The CDR3 has 18 amino acids. The V gene end was trimmed by 8 bases and the J gene end by 2 bases; junction bases not matched to a gene: 17. Germline V gene data show CDR1 as SNHLY and CDR2 as FYNNEI. The CDR3 nucleotides read TGTGCCAGCCGACGGGGGCATATGCAGGGGGCTGGCAATCAGCCCCAGCATTTT. Amino acids: CASRRGHMQGAGNQPQHF.

This clonotype was observed a few times. The chain has TRBV6-2 or TRBV6-3 and TRBJ2-1; D unclear. V shed 7 bases and J shed 0 bases, with 16 bases lying between them. The CDR3 has 16 residues. The germline V gene has CDR1 MNHEY and CDR2 SVGEGT. Written as DNA, the CDR3 is TGTGCCAGCACCAAGGCGGCCCTCAGCTCCTACAATGAGCAGTTCTTC. It codes for CASTKAALSSYNEQFF.

The sample holds a few counts of this clonotype. The chain joins TRBV9 to TRBJ2-5; D is possibly TRBD2 (5 bases). The germline CDR1 and CDR2 sequences are SGDLS and YYNGEE. The ends were cut back, 1 base at V and 1 base at J, with 17 bases in the middle. The CDR3 length is 17 residues. Here the CDR3 DNA reads TGTGCCAGCAGCGTATCAATGGGAGCTCAAGGCCAAGAGACCCAGTACTTC. Translating gives CASSVSMGAQGQETQYF.

Remarks on this clonotype: This may stem from a read error, because a much larger clone lies one nucleotide away. CDR3 region: CASSHNETGFLAKNIQYF. DNA of the CDR3: TGTGCCAGCAGCCACAATGAGACAGGTTTCCTAGCCAAAAACATTCAGTACTTC. This rearrangement joins TRBV3-1 to TRBJ2-4; TRBD1 is a possible D gene (6 bases). CDR3 size: 18 residues. Germline V gene data show CDR1 as LGHDT and CDR2 as YNNKEL (reference sequence). The germline V and J ends were trimmed by 3 bases and 0 bases, with 18 bases remaining between them.

This clonotype was observed a handful of times. This chain uses TRBV7-8 with TRBJ1-1, with a possible D match to TRBD1 (5 bases). The CDR3 extends over 16 amino acids. Looked up from germline, CDR1 is SGHVS and CDR2 is FQNEAQ. V dropped 1 base and J dropped 5 bases, with 17 bases sitting between them. This chain's CDR3 is CASSLDLGQGWTEAFF. The CDR3 nucleotides are TGTGCCAGCAGCTTAGATTTGGGGCAAGGGTGGACTGAAGCTTTCTTT.

This clonotype occurred many times. The chain couples TRBV12-3 or TRBV12-4 to TRBJ2-1; the match to TRBD2 covers 9 bases. This CDR3 is 15 amino acids long. Trimming cost V 5 bases and J 6 bases; bases outside gene matches: 8. The DNA of the CDR3 is TGTGCCAGCAGTGACATAAGCGGGGGGACCAATGAGCAGTTCTTC. It yields the protein CASSDISGGTNEQFF.

This clonotype was seen repeatedly, ten times or more. This chain joins TRBV20-1 and TRBJ2-2, with D possibly TRBD2 on 5 matching bases. Trimming took 2 bases from V and 4 from J, leaving 8 bases between them. Germline values: CDR1 DFQATT, CDR2 SNEGSKA (reference sequence). This CDR3 has 13 residues. The CDR3 DNA is TGCAGTGCTAGAAGCGGCGCCACCGGGGAGCTGTTTTTT. This encodes CSARSGATGELFF.

The chain has TRBV19 and TRBJ2-2; the match to TRBD1 covers 7 bases. J lost 5 bases, V lost 5 bases, and 8 bases had no gene match. In germline, CDR1 is LNHDA, CDR2 SQIVND (reference sequence). This CDR3 is built from 15 residues. The CDR3 DNA sequence: TGTGCCAGTAGTGCTTACAGGGGTGAGACCGGGGAGCTGTTTTTT. Translated, it gives CASSAYRGETGELFF.

There are many counts of this clonotype. The chain uses TRBV24-1 and TRBJ1-1; the match to TRBD1 covers 7 bases. With 3 bases clipped from V and 1 base from J, the junction kept 7 bases outside the gene matches. The CDR3 extends over 16 amino acids. CDR1 and CDR2 (germline): KGHDR, SFDVKD. CDR3 sequence: CATSDLGTVKNTEAFF. The CDR3 nucleotides are TGTGCCACCAGTGATCTGGGGACAGTAAAGAACACTGAAGCTTTCTTT.

This clonotype occurred many times. The chain employs TRBV4-1 and TRBJ2-1; D not certain. With 3 bases removed from V and 1 base from J, the gap between germline ends came to 7 bases. The CDR3 runs to 14 residues. Germline CDR1 is MGHRA and CDR2 is YSYEKL. The CDR3 DNA reads as TGCGCCAGCAGCCAGGCCCCTTCCTACAATGAGCAGTTCTTC. As protein: CASSQAPSYNEQFF.

This clonotype was seen only a few times. The genes are TRBV7-2 and TRBJ1-5; weak D call: TRBD1 (5 bases). This CDR3 is built from 16 residues. Per the germline V gene, CDR1 is SGHTA and CDR2 is FQGNSA. With 4 bases removed from V and 5 bases from J, the gap between germline ends came to 18 bases. CDR3 bases: TGTGCCAGCAGCTCCGTGGGGGGGTATAGGTATCAGCCCCAGCATTTT. Its translation: CASSSVGGYRYQPQHF.

The chain combines TRBV5-6 with TRBJ2-1, with 8 bases identical to TRBD1. The CDR3 consists of 13 residues. Germline V gives CDR1 SGHDT, CDR2 YYEEEE. The V segment lost 0 bases and the J segment 10 bases; nucleotides outside the gene matches: 3. The CDR3: CASSLGQGIEQFF. The CDR3 DNA is TGTGCCAGCAGCTTGGGACAGGGGATAGAGCAGTTCTTC.